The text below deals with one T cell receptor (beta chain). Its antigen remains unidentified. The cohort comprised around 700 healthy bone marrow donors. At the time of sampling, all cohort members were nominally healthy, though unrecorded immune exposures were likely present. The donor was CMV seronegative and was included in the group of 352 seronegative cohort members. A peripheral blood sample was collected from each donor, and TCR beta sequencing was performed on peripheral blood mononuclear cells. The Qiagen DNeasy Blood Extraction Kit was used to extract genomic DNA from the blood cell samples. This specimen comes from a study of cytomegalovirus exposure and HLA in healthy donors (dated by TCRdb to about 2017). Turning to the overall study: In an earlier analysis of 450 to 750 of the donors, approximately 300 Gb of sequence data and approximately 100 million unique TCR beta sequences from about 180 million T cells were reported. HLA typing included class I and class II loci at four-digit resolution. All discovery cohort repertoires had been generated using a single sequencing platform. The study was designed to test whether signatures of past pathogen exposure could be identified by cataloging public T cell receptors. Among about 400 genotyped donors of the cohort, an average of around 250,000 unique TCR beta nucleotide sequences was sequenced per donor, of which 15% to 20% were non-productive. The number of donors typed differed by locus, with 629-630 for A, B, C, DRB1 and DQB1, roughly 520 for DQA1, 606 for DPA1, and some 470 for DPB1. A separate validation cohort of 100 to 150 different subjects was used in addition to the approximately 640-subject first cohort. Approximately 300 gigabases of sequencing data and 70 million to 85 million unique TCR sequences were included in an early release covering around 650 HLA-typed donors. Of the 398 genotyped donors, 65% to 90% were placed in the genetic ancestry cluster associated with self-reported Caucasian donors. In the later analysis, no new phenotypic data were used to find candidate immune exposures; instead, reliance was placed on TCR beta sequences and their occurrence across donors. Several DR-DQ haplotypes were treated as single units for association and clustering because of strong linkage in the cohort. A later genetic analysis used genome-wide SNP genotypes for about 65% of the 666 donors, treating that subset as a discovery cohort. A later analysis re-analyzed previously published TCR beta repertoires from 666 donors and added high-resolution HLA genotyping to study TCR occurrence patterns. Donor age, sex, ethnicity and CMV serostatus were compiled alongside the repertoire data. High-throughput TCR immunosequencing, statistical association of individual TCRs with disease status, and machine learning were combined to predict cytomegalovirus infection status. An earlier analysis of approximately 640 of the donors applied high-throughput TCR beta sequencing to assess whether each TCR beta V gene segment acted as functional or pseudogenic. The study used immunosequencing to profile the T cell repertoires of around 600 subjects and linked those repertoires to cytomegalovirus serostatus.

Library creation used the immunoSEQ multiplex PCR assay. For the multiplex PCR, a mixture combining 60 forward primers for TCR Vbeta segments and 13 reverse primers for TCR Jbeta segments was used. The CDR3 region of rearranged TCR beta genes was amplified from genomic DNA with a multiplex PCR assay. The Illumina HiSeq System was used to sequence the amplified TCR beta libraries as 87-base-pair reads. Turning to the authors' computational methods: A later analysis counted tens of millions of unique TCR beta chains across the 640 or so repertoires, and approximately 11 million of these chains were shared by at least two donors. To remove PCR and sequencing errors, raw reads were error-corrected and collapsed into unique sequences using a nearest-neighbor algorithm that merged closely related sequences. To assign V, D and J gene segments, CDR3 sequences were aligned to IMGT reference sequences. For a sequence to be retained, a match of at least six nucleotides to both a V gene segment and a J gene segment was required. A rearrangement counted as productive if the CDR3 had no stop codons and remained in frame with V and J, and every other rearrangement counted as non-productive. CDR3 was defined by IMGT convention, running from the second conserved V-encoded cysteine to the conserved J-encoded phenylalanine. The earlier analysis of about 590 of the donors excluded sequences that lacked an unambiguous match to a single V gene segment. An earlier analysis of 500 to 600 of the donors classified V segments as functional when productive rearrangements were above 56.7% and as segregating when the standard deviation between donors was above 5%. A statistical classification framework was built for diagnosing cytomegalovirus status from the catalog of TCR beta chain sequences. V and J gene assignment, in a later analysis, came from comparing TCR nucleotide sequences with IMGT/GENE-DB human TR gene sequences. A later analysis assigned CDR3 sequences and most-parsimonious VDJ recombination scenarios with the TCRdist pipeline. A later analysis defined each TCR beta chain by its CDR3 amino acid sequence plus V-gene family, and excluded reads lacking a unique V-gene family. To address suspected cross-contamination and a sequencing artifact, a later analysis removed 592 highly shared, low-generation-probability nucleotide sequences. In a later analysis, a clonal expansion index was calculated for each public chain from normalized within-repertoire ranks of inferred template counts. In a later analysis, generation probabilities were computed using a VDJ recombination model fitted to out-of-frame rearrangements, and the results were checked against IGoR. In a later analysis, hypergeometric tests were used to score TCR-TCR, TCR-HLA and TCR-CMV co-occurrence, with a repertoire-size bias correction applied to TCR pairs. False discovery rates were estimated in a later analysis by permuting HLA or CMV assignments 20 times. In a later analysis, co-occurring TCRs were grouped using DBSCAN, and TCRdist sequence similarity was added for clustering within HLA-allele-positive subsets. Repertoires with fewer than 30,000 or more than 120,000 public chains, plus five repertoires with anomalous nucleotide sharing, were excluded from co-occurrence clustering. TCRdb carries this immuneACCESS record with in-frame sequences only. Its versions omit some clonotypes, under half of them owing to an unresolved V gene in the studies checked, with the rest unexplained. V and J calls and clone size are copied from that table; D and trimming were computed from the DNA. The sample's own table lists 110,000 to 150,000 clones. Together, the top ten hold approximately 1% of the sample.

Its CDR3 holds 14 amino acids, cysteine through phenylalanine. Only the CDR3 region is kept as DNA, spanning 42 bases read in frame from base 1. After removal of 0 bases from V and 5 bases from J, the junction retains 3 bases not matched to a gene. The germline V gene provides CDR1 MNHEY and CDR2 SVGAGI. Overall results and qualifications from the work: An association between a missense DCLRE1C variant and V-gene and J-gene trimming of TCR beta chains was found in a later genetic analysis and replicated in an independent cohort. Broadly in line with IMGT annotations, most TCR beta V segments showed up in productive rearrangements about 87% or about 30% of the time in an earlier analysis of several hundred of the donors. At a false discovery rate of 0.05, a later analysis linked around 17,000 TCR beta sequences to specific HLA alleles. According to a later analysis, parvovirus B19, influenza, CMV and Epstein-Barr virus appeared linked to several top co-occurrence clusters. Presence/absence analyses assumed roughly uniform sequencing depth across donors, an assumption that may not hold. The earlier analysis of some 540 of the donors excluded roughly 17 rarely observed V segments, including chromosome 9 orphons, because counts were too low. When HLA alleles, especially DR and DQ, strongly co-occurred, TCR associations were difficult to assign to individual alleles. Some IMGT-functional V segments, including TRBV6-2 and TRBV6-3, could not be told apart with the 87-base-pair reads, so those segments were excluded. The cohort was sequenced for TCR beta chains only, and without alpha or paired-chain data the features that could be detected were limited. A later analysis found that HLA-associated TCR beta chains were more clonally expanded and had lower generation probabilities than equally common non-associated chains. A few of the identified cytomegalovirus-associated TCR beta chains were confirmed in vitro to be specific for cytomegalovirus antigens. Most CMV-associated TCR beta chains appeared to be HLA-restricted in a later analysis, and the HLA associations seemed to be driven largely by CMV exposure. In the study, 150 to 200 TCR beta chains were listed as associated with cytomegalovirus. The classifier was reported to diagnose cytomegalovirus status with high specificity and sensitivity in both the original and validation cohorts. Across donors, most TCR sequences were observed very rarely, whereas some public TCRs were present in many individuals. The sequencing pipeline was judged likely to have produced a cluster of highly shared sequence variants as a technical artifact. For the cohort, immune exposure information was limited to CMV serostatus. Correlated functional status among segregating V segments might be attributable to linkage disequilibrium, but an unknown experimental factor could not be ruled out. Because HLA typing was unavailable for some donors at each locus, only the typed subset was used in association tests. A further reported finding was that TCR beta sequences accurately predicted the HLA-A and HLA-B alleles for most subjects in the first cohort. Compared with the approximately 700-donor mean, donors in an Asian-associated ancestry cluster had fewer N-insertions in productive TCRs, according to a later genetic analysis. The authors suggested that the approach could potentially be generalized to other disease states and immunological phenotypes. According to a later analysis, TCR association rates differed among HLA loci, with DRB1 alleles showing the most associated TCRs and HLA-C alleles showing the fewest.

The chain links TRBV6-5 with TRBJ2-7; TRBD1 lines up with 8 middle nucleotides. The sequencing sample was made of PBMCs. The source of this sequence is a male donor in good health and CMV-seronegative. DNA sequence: TGTGCCAGCAGTTACTCGGCAGGGGGCGACGAGCAGTACTTC. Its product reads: CASSYSAGGDEQYF.